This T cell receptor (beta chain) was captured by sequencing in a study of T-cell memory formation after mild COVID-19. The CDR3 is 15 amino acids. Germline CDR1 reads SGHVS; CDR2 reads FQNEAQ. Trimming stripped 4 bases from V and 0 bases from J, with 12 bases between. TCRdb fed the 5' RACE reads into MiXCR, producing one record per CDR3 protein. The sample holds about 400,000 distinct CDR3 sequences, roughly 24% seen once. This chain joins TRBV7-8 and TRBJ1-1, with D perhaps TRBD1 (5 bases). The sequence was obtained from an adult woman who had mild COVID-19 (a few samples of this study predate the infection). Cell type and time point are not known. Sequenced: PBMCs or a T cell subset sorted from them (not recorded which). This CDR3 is CASSSSGTLNTEAFF. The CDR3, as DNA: TGTGCCAGCAGCTCTTCCGGGACTTTGAACACTGAAGCTTTCTTT.